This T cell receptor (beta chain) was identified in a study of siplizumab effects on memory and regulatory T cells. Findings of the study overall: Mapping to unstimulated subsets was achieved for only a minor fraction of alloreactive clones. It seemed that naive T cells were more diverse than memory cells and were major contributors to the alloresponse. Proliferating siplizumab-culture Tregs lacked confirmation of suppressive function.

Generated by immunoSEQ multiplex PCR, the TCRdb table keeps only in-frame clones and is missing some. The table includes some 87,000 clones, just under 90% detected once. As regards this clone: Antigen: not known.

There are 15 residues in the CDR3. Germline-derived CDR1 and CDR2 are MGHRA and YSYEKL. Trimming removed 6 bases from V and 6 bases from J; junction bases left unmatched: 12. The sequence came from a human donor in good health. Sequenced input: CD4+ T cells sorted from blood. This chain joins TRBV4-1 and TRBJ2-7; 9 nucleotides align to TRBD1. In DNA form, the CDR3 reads TGCGCCAGCAGTGTTATCACCGGGACAGGGCCCGAGCAGTACTTC. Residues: CASSVITGTGPEQYF.